A selection of T cell receptor beta chains follows, all from one sample in a study of cytomegalovirus exposure and HLA in healthy donors. Assay used: immunoSEQ multiplex PCR; TCRdb lists only in-frame clones, some missing. The repertoire has about 360,000 clones, just over 85% of them found once; the top ten carry approximately 0.8%. Sequencing used PBMCs. The receptors were gathered from a woman under 30 in good health and CMV-seronegative. Each CDR3 is given with its conserved first and last residue. A D gene is named only where the DNA matches it firmly. The size field is filled for only some rows; it gives once, few, many or a size class.

v_call	d_call	cdr3_length	j_call	clone_size	cdr3_nt	cdr3_aa
TRBV9	TRBD1	13	TRBJ1-5	once	TGTGCCAGCAGCTCAGGGGGGCAGGGGCCCCAGCATTTT	CASSSGGQGPQHF
TRBV29-1	TRBD1	18	TRBJ2-6	NA	TGCAGCGTCCTCGGCGGGACAGGGGCCCTCTCTGGGGCCAACGTCCTGACTTTC	CSVLGGTGALSGANVLTF
TRBV7-3	TRBD2	16	TRBJ2-1	NA	TGTGCCAGCAGCGCCGAGTGGACTAGTCGGCACAATGAGCAGTTCTTC	CASSAEWTSRHNEQFF
TRBV5-1	NA	16	TRBJ2-1	NA	TGCGCCAGCAGCTTGGAAGACAGGACGTCCTACAATGAGCAGTTCTTC	CASSLEDRTSYNEQFF
TRBV18	NA	16	TRBJ2-6	NA	TGTGCCAGCTGGCAAGGGGCTGTCTCTGGGGCCAACGTCCTGACTTTC	CASWQGAVSGANVLTF
TRBV5-4	NA	15	TRBJ1-5	NA	TGTGCCAGCAGCTTGGGGGGCAGAGCCAATCAGCCCCAGCATTTT	CASSLGGRANQPQHF
TRBV2	TRBD2	14	TRBJ2-1	NA	TGTGCCGTTCAGTCTGGGGGAGGGTACAATGAGCAGTTCTTC	CAVQSGGGYNEQFF
TRBV7-5	NA	16	TRBJ1-6	NA	TGTGTCAGAAGCACTCGACAGGGTTCCTATAATTCACCCCTCCACTTT	CVRSTRQGSYNSPLHF
TRBV7-9	NA	11	TRBJ2-5	NA	TGTGCCAGCAGCTTAATGGAGGCCCAGTACTTC	CASSLMEAQYF
TRBV7-9	TRBD2	15	TRBJ2-3	NA	TGTGCCAGCAGCGTTAGCGGGACTGCGACAGATACGCAGTATTTT	CASSVSGTATDTQYF
TRBV30	NA	14	TRBJ2-1	once	TGTGCCTGGAGTGTACTACCCAGCCGCGGTGAGCAGTTCTTC	CAWSVLPSRGEQFF
TRBV18	TRBD1	17	TRBJ1-2	NA	TGTGCCAGCTCACTTGGGACAGGGAATGGGCAAGGCCATGGCTACACCTTC	CASSLGTGNGQGHGYTF
TRBV6-5	TRBD1	15	TRBJ2-1	few	TGTGCCAGCAGCCCCGGGACAGGGGACTACAATGAGCAGTTCTTC	CASSPGTGDYNEQFF
TRBV30	NA	13	TRBJ2-5	NA	TGTGCCTGGAGTGTACAAGGGAGGGAGACCCAGTACTTC	CAWSVQGRETQYF
TRBV11-2	NA	13	TRBJ2-7	few	TGTGCCAGCAGCCCCGGACTGTCCTACGAGCAGTACTTC	CASSPGLSYEQYF
TRBV2	NA	14	TRBJ1-1	once	TGTGCCAGCAGTGAAATTGTCAGTAACACTGAAGCTTTCTTT	CASSEIVSNTEAFF
TRBV21-1	NA	18	TRBJ2-1	NA	TGTGCCAGCAGCAAAAGGCTTCGCGGCCCGAGCTCCTACAATGAGCAGTTCTTC	CASSKRLRGPSSYNEQFF
TRBV19	NA	15	TRBJ1-1	NA	TGTGCCAGTAGTTCACAGGGATTCGGGAACACTGAAGCTTTCTTT	CASSSQGFGNTEAFF
TRBV25-1	NA	13	TRBJ2-1	NA	TGTGCCAGCAGTGATTACAGGAGCAATGAGCAGTTCTTC	CASSDYRSNEQFF
TRBV6-5	NA	14	TRBJ1-1	NA	TGTGCCAGCAGCAGCTCCGACGTGGGGAGGGAGGCTTTCTTT	CASSSSDVGREAFF
TRBV27	NA	14	TRBJ1-2	NA	TGTGCCAGCAGCCCCCTCGGCGGGTCCTATGGCTACACCTTC	CASSPLGGSYGYTF
TRBV2	TRBD1	12	TRBJ2-1	NA	TGTGCCAGCAGTCCGCACGACAGGGGGCAGTTCTTC	CASSPHDRGQFF
TRBV6-5	NA	11	TRBJ2-7	NA	TGTGCCACAGAAAGGGGGTACGAGCAGTACTTC	CATERGYEQYF
TRBV30	NA	14	TRBJ2-1	NA	TGTGCCTGGAGAGGACAGATAACCAACAATGAGCAGTTCTTC	CAWRGQITNNEQFF
TRBV9	NA	16	TRBJ1-2	NA	TGTGCCAGCAGCGTAGGTACAAGATTTGCTAACTATGGCTACACCTTC	CASSVGTRFANYGYTF
TRBV7-8	NA	15	TRBJ2-2	NA	TGTGCCAGCAGCTTAGGCGGACAGCACACCGGGGAGCTGTTTTTT	CASSLGGQHTGELFF
TRBV29-1	TRBD1	13	TRBJ1-2	NA	TGCAGCGTTGTTGGACAGGGAAACTATGGCTACACCTTC	CSVVGQGNYGYTF
TRBV27	NA	15	TRBJ1-5	NA	TGTGCCAGCAGTTTTGGAGGGTCGGGCAATCAGCCCCAGCATTTT	CASSFGGSGNQPQHF
TRBV21-1	NA	18	TRBJ2-1	NA	TGTGCCAGCAGCAAAATTTACCCCCCTGGGGGCCCTAAGGATGAGCAGTTCTTC	CASSKIYPPGGPKDEQFF
TRBV2	TRBD1	16	TRBJ2-5	NA	TGTGCCAGCACCATAACCGGGACAGGGGGCGAAGAGACCCAGTACTTC	CASTITGTGGEETQYF
TRBV4-1	TRBD2	15	TRBJ2-1	NA	TGCGCCAGCAGCGACCTGGGACTAGCGGGAGACGAGCAGTTCTTC	CASSDLGLAGDEQFF
TRBV4-1	TRBD1	16	TRBJ2-7	once	TGCGCCAGCAGCCCAGGACAGGGGGATCCTTTCTACGAGCAGTACTTC	CASSPGQGDPFYEQYF
TRBV11-2	NA	15	TRBJ2-1	NA	TGTGCCAGCAGCTTAGAGGTTCGGCCCGCCGGGGAGCAGTTCTTC	CASSLEVRPAGEQFF
TRBV27	NA	13	TRBJ1-2	few	TGTGCCAGCAGGCAGGGGTCTGGCTATGGCTACACCTTC	CASRQGSGYGYTF
TRBV2	NA	14	TRBJ2-1	once	TGTGCCACCAGGTATCGGGAGAATATCGATGAGCAGTTCTTC	CATRYRENIDEQFF
TRBV9	TRBD1	14	TRBJ1-1	once	TGTGCCAGCAGTAGCCAGGGGGAGAACACTGAAGCTTTCTTT	CASSSQGENTEAFF
TRBV5-1	TRBD2	16	TRBJ2-1	NA	TGCGCCAGCAGCTTGGAGCCCAGCGGGGGAGTGAGTGAGCAGTTCTTC	CASSLEPSGGVSEQFF
TRBV27	TRBD2	15	TRBJ2-1	NA	TGTGCCAGCAGTCTCGGGACTAGCGGGGTTAATGAGCAGTTCTTC	CASSLGTSGVNEQFF
TRBV6-5	NA	13	TRBJ1-2	few	TGTGCCAGCACCCAAACAGGGTTCGACGGCTACACCTTC	CASTQTGFDGYTF
TRBV30	NA	15	TRBJ2-2	NA	TGTGCCTGGAGCTGGAGGGGTTTGAACACCGGGGAGCTGTTTTTT	CAWSWRGLNTGELFF
TRBV27	TRBD2	16	TRBJ2-7	once	TGTGCCAGCAGGACCGGGGCGGGAGGCCCAACGAGGGAGCAGTACTTC	CASRTGAGGPTREQYF
TRBV2	NA	15	TRBJ1-1	NA	TGTGCCAGCAAATATGGACGGAGGGAGAACACTGAAGCTTTCTTT	CASKYGRRENTEAFF
TRBV30	NA	13	TRBJ1-1	NA	TGTGCCTGGAGTGTACAGGAGAACACTGAAGCTTTCTTT	CAWSVQENTEAFF
TRBV6-5	TRBD2	13	TRBJ2-7	few	TGTGCCAGCACTAAGCGGGAGGGCTACGAGCAGTACTTC	CASTKREGYEQYF
TRBV7-7	TRBD1	13	TRBJ2-2	NA	TGTGCCGCACATGACAGGGGTACTGGGGAGCTGTTTTTT	CAAHDRGTGELFF